This TCR beta chain was sequenced during a study of blood T cells in healthy people across ages. Germline lookup yields CDR1 MNHEY and CDR2 SVGAGI. This CDR3 has 15 amino acids. The V end lost 0 bases, the J end lost 5 bases, and 10 bases lay between the germline ends. Alongside a J-beta primer mix, a sample-barcoded 5' primer served in a second PCR lasting roughly 7 to 11 cycles. MiXCR, run by TCRdb on the 5' RACE reads, gives a single entry per CDR3 protein. Of some 1.5 million distinct CDR3 sequences listed, about 45% are singletons. Specimen: blood. The TCR sequence derives from a woman aged 18-30 years in good health. V and J are TRBV6-5 and TRBJ2-2; D might be TRBD2 (5 bases). In DNA form, the CDR3 reads TGTGCCAGCAGTTACTCTGGACTCAATACCGGGGAGCTGTTTTTT. Translation: CASSYSGLNTGELFF.